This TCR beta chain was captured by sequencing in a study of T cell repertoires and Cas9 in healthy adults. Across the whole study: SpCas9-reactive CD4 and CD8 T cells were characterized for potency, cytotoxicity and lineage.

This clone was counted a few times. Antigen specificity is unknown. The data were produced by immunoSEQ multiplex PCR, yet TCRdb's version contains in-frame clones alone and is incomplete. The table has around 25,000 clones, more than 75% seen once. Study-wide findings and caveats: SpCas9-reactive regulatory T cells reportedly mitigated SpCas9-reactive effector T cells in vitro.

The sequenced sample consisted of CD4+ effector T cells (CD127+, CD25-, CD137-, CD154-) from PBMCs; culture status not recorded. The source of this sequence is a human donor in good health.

The chain's CDR3 is CASSYSSEKLFF. The CDR3 coding sequence is TGTGCCAGCAGTTACTCATCCGAAAAACTGTTTTTT. This chain links TRBV6-6 with TRBJ1-4, with unresolved D. Germline values: CDR1 MNHNY, CDR2 SVGAGI (reference sequence). The V and J ends lost 0 bases and 8 bases respectively, with 4 bases between them. The CDR3 runs to 12 residues.